This T cell receptor (beta chain) was documented in a study of blood T cell repertoires in COVID-19. The overall study: The cDNA or gDNA used as material had been derived from T cells, B-cell-depleted T cells, or PBMCs.

Participants were aged about 18 to 100 years, lived in over 20 US areas, and enrolled virtually. Participants' reported clinical history set cohort assignment. Two negative PCRs, clearance, or symptom resolution had been documented for recovered Cohort 3 donors. The repertoire was sequenced with immunoSEQ multiplex PCR; TCRdb's copy has only in-frame clones and lacks some. In the table there are just under 250,000 clones, more than 85% of which are singletons. The source of this sequence is a woman aged 30 to 39 who had recovered from COVID-19. The sample consisted of PBMCs or T cells enriched from blood (not recorded which).

The CDR3 sequence is CASSSREKLFF. For the CDR3, the DNA is TGTGCCAGCAGCTCCCGGGAAAAACTGTTTTTT. The V gene is TRBV13, the J gene TRBJ1-4; D gene uncertain. The CDR3 extends over 11 amino acids. Germline CDR1 and CDR2: PRHDT and FYEKMQ (reference sequence). V was clipped by 4 bases and J by 8 bases, with 5 bases between them.